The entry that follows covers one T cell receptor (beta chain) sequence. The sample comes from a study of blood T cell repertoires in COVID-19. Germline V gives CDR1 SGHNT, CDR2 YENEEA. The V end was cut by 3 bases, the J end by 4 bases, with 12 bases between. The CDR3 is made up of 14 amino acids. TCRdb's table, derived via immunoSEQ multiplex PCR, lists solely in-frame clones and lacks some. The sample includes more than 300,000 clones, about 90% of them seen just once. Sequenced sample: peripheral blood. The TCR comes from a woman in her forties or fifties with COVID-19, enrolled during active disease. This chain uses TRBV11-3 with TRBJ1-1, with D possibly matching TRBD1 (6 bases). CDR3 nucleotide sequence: TGTGCCAGCAGCTTTTCAGGGGATGCCACTGAAGCTTTCTTT. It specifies CASSFSGDATEAFF.